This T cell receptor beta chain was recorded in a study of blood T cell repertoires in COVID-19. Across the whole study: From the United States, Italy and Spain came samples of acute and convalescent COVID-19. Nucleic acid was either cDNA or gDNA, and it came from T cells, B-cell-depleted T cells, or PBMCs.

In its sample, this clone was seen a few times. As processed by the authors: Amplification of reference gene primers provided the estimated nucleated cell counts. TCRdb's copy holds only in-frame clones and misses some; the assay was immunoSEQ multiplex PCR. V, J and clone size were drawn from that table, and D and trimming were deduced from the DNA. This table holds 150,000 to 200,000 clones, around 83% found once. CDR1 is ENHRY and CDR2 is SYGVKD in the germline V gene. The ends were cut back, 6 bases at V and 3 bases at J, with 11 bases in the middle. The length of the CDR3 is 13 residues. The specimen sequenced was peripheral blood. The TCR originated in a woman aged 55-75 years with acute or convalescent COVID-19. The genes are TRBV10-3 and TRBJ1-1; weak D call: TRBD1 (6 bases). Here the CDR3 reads CAISRGGDTEAFF. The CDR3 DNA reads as TGTGCCATCAGCCGAGGGGGGGACACTGAAGCTTTCTTT.